The rows below give T cell receptor beta chains drawn from one sample of a study of blood T cell repertoires in COVID-19. Sequenced by immunoSEQ multiplex PCR; TCRdb stores in-frame clones only, minus some. The data contain over 70,000 clones, 75% to 85% of them singletons. Sequencing was done on a sample of peripheral blood. The receptor source for this set is an older man who had recovered from COVID-19. Each CDR3 is given with its conserved first and last residue. A D gene is named only where the DNA matches it firmly. The size field is filled for only some rows; it gives once, few, many or a size class.

.,TRBV21-1,.,TRBJ1-2,TGTGCCAGCAGCAAGAGGGATAATGGCTACACCTTC,CASSKRDNGYTF
once,TRBV5-4,TRBD2,TRBJ2-5,TGTGCCAGCAGCTTCCCGGGACTAGCGGATAAAGGAACCCAGTACTTC,CASSFPGLADKGTQYF
.,TRBV7-2,TRBD1,TRBJ1-5,TGTGCCAGCAGCTTAGGACAGGGGGCCAACAATCAGCCCCAGCATTTT,CASSLGQGANNQPQHF
.,TRBV6-6,TRBD1,TRBJ2-2,TGTGCCAGCAGTTACGACAGGGGAAACACCGGGGAGCTGTTTTTT,CASSYDRGNTGELFF
.,TRBV6-6,TRBD2,TRBJ2-1,TGTGCCAGCAGCCGATCCCTAGCGGAGCCTCCCAATGAGCAGTTCTTC,CASSRSLAEPPNEQFF
.,TRBV28,.,TRBJ2-1,TGTGCCAGCAGTTTATATGAGGATGGGCGGGGCAATGAGCAGTTCTTC,CASSLYEDGRGNEQFF
.,TRBV4-3,TRBD1,TRBJ1-2,TGCGCCAGCAGCCAAGACCTGACCGGGACAGGGGGCGAGGGCTACACCTTC,CASSQDLTGTGGEGYTF
.,TRBV4-3,.,TRBJ1-5,TGCGCCAGCAGCCTCCACTATAATAGCAATCAGCCCCAGCATTTT,CASSLHYNSNQPQHF
.,TRBV9,TRBD1,TRBJ1-5,TGTGCCAGCAGCCGGGACAGTGATCAGCCCCAGCATTTT,CASSRDSDQPQHF
.,TRBV10-3,TRBD1,TRBJ2-2,TGTGCCATCAGTTGGGGGACAGGGGAGAACGGGGAGCTGTTTTTT,CAISWGTGENGELFF
.,TRBV6-4,TRBD2,TRBJ2-1,TGTGCCAGCAGTGACCGCAGCGGGGGGTACAATGAGCAGTTCTTC,CASSDRSGGYNEQFF
.,TRBV29-1,.,TRBJ2-2,TGCAGCGTGATGTCCGGCACAGTAGAAGCACTCGGGGAGCTGTTTTTT,CSVMSGTVEALGELFF
.,TRBV19,.,TRBJ2-7,TGTGCCAGTAGTATCAGGAACTCCTACGAGCAGTACTTC,CASSIRNSYEQYF
.,TRBV7-2,TRBD2,TRBJ2-1,TGTGCCAGCAGCTTAGGGGGTAGCGGGGGAAGCTTCTTC,CASSLGGSGGSFF
.,TRBV28,.,TRBJ1-2,TGTGCCAGCAGTTATACTGGACAGAGCGGCTATGGCTACACCTTC,CASSYTGQSGYGYTF
.,TRBV5-4,TRBD2,TRBJ2-7,TGTGCCAGCAGACAAGGACTCGGACTAGCGGGGGGAGGATACGAGCAGTACTTC,CASRQGLGLAGGGYEQYF
.,TRBV27,TRBD1,TRBJ1-5,TGTGCCAGCAGTCCAAACGTCGGGACAGGGGGTTATCAGCCCCAGCATTTT,CASSPNVGTGGYQPQHF
.,TRBV6-2/TRBV6-3,.,TRBJ1-5,TGTGCCAGCAGTGCAAGGAGGCAGCCCCAGCATTTT,CASSARRQPQHF
.,TRBV7-9,.,TRBJ2-2,TGTGCCAGCAGCCCTGACTGGTTAACCGGGGAGCTGTTTTTT,CASSPDWLTGELFF
once,TRBV7-2,TRBD1,TRBJ2-2,TGTGCCAGCAGCTGGGACAGGGTCCCTCCCGGGGAGCTGTTTTTT,CASSWDRVPPGELFF